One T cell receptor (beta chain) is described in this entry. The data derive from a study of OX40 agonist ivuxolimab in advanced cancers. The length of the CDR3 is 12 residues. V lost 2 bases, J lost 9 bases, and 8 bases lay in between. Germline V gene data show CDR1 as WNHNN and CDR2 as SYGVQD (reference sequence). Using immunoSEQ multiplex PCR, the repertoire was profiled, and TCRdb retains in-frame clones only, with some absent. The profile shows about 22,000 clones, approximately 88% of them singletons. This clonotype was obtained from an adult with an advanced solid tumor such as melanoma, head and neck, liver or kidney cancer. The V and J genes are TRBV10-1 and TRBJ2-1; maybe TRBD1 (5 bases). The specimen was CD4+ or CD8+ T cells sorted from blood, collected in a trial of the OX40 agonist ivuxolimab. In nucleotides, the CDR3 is TGCGCCAGCAGTGAGCAGGGTTCTGAGCAGTTCTTC. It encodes CASSEQGSEQFF.